The rows below give T cell receptor beta chains drawn from one sample of a study of technical replicates of blood from a handful of donors. Produced via immunoSEQ multiplex PCR; TCRdb's table is partial and in-frame only. The table has roughly 79,000 clones, over 95% seen once. The specimen sequenced was T cells isolated from PBMCs. Source of these receptors: a human donor in good health. Each CDR3 is given with its conserved first and last residue. A D gene is named only where the DNA matches it firmly. Clone size, where shown, is once, few, many, or a class for clones that have expanded.

V gene,D gene,J gene,CDR3 length,clone size,CDR3 DNA,CDR3 protein
TRBV10-2,.,TRBJ1-1,12,.,TGCGCCAGCAGTCACACGAACACTGAAGCTTTCTTT,CASSHTNTEAFF
TRBV29-1,.,TRBJ2-5,16,.,TGCAGCGTTGAAGACCGGCTAGCGTTGTACCAAGAGACCCAGTACTTC,CSVEDRLALYQETQYF
TRBV15,TRBD2,TRBJ2-7,13,.,TGTGCCACCAGGGTAGCTAGCGGGAGCGAGCAGTACTTC,CATRVASGSEQYF
TRBV11-2,TRBD1,TRBJ1-1,13,.,TGTGCCAGCAGCTTAGGGACAGGCACTGAAGCTTTCTTT,CASSLGTGTEAFF
TRBV9,TRBD2,TRBJ2-1,14,.,TGTGCCAGCAGCGCTCGCCTAGCGGTTAATGAGCAGTTCTTC,CASSARLAVNEQFF
TRBV9,.,TRBJ2-1,13,.,TGTGCCAGCAGCGTAGGGATGGGCGATGAGCAGTTCTTC,CASSVGMGDEQFF
TRBV4-1,.,TRBJ2-1,15,.,TGCGCCAGCAGCCCGAGACGGGGCTCCTACAATGAGCAGTTCTTC,CASSPRRGSYNEQFF
TRBV6-5,.,TRBJ1-5,15,.,TGTGCCACCACGGCCGGAGGGGCGAGCAATCAGCCCCAGCATTTT,CATTAGGASNQPQHF
TRBV27,.,TRBJ2-5,15,.,TGTGCCAGCAGTTTAGTGCGGGGTACAGGAGAGACCCAGTACTTC,CASSLVRGTGETQYF
TRBV2,TRBD1,TRBJ1-2,15,.,TGTGCCAGCAGGCCTACCGGGACAGTGTTCGTTGGCTACACCTTC,CASRPTGTVFVGYTF
TRBV6-5,.,TRBJ2-7,13,.,TGTGCCAGCAGTTACCAGGGGCCCTACGAGCAGTACTTC,CASSYQGPYEQYF
TRBV6-1,.,TRBJ2-5,14,.,TGTGCCAGCAGTGAGGCAGGGCGTAAAGAGACCCAGTACTTC,CASSEAGRKETQYF
TRBV14,.,TRBJ1-5,13,.,TGTGCCAGCAGCCAATCGGGGGGACAGCCCCAGCATTTT,CASSQSGGQPQHF
TRBV10-3,.,TRBJ2-7,14,.,TGTGCCATCAGTTACTCGGGAGACTCGGAGGAGCAGTACTTC,CAISYSGDSEEQYF
TRBV7-8,.,TRBJ2-7,14,.,TGTGCCAGCAGCTTACTAGACGGGTACTACGAGCAGTACTTC,CASSLLDGYYEQYF
TRBV7-6,.,TRBJ2-7,12,once,TGTGCCAGCAGCTTAGTCGGGAACGAGCAGTACTTC,CASSLVGNEQYF
TRBV6-5,.,TRBJ1-2,15,.,TGTGCCAGCAGTTACACCGAACAGGGCTTTAAGGGCTACACCTTC,CASSYTEQGFKGYTF
TRBV19,TRBD2,TRBJ2-1,16,once,TGTGCCAGTAGTTTCCGGACTAGCGGGTCCTACAATGAGCAGTTCTTC,CASSFRTSGSYNEQFF
TRBV7-2,.,TRBJ1-5,16,.,TGTGCCAGCAGCTTAGGTGGGGCGATCGGCAATCAGCCCCAGCATTTT,CASSLGGAIGNQPQHF
TRBV7-2,.,TRBJ1-1,16,.,TGTGCCAGCAGCATACAGGGATTGATCGGCAACACTGAAGCTTTCTTT,CASSIQGLIGNTEAFF
TRBV5-5,.,TRBJ2-6,19,.,TGTGCCAGCAGCTTGGCCCCGGGACACAGCAACTCTGGGGCCAACGTCCTGACTTTC,CASSLAPGHSNSGANVLTF
TRBV7-6,.,TRBJ2-7,16,.,TGTGCCAGCAGCCCTACTCCTCCCGGGATCCGTTACGAGCAGTACTTC,CASSPTPPGIRYEQYF
TRBV7-3,.,TRBJ1-1,19,.,TGTGCCAGCAGCTTAACGCCCGGGACTGAAGCCGGTGTGAACACTGAAGCTTTCTTT,CASSLTPGTEAGVNTEAFF
TRBV9,.,TRBJ2-5,16,.,TGTGCCAGCAGCGTAGAAGGGCAGGGCTCACAAGAGACCCAGTACTTC,CASSVEGQGSQETQYF
TRBV6-5,.,TRBJ2-2,14,once,TGTGCCAGCAGTTACGTTCAGGGCTCCGGGGAGCTGTTTTTT,CASSYVQGSGELFF
TRBV9,TRBD2,TRBJ2-1,16,.,TGTGCCAGCAGCCCTCCAAAAGCGGGAGGGTACAATGAGCAGTTCTTC,CASSPPKAGGYNEQFF
TRBV28,.,TRBJ1-3,14,.,TGTGCCACCTTGGACGGACACTCTGGAAACACCATATATTTT,CATLDGHSGNTIYF
TRBV5-1,TRBD1,TRBJ2-5,16,.,TGCGCCAGCAGCTCGATTCTAATTGACAGGGAAGAGACCCAGTACTTC,CASSSILIDREETQYF
TRBV6-5,.,TRBJ2-2,14,.,TGTGCCAGCTGCCGGACAGTGGGAGACGGGGAGCTGTTTTTT,CASCRTVGDGELFF
TRBV4-2,.,TRBJ1-1,14,.,TGTGCCAGCAGCCAGGGAGTAGCAAAGACTGAAGCTTTCTTT,CASSQGVAKTEAFF
TRBV2,TRBD1,TRBJ1-2,14,.,TGTGCCAGCAGTCCACGTACAGGGGACTATGGCTACACCTTC,CASSPRTGDYGYTF
TRBV11-2,TRBD2,TRBJ2-2,18,.,TGTGCCAGCAGCTTAACGGCTAGCGGGAGTCTGAACACCGGGGAGCTGTTTTTT,CASSLTASGSLNTGELFF
TRBV7-9,TRBD2,TRBJ2-1,13,.,TGTGCCAGCAGCCAAACGGGAGGCAATGAGCAGTTCTTC,CASSQTGGNEQFF
TRBV11-2,TRBD1,TRBJ2-7,15,once,TGTGCCAGCAGTCGTAGACAGGGCCTAAGTTACGAGCAGTACTTC,CASSRRQGLSYEQYF
TRBV30,.,TRBJ2-5,14,.,TGTGCCTGGAGTGAAGGGGACTCACGAGAGACCCAGTACTTC,CAWSEGDSRETQYF
TRBV7-8,TRBD1,TRBJ1-1,13,.,TGTGCCAGCAGCTCCACAGGGGTCCGTGAAGCTTTCTTT,CASSSTGVREAFF
TRBV20-1,TRBD1,TRBJ1-2,11,.,TGCAGTGGAGGGACAGGCTCTGGCTACACCTTC,CSGGTGSGYTF
TRBV20-1,.,TRBJ1-1,10,.,TGCAGTGCGGCGGGTGGGGAAGCTTTCTTT,CSAAGGEAFF
TRBV19,.,TRBJ2-3,14,.,TGTGCCAGTAGTGACCCAGGGCACGCAGATACGCAGTATTTT,CASSDPGHADTQYF
TRBV11-3,.,TRBJ2-1,13,.,TGTGCCAGCAGCTTAAGCGGATACAATGAGCAGTTCTTC,CASSLSGYNEQFF
TRBV4-2,TRBD1,TRBJ2-1,16,.,TGTGCCAGCAGCCAAGATCAGGGGGCGGGTAACAATGAGCAGTTCTTC,CASSQDQGAGNNEQFF
TRBV11-3,TRBD2,TRBJ2-4,15,.,TGTGCCAGCAGCGCGCCGGGACTACCCAAAAACATTCAGTACTTC,CASSAPGLPKNIQYF
TRBV11-3,.,TRBJ1-1,15,.,TGTGCCAGCAGCGCACATACAGGGTTAGTCACTGAAGCTTTCTTT,CASSAHTGLVTEAFF
TRBV7-8,TRBD1,TRBJ1-1,16,.,TGTGCCAGCAGCTTAGCTACAGGGGTCGTGAACACTGAAGCTTTCTTT,CASSLATGVVNTEAFF
TRBV28,TRBD2,TRBJ2-1,17,.,TGTGCCAGCAGTTTAGGGGGAGCGGGGGCATTAAACGGTGAGCAGTTCTTC,CASSLGGAGALNGEQFF
TRBV30,.,TRBJ2-7,13,.,TGTGCCTGGAGTGTTATACAGGGCTACGAGCAGTACTTC,CAWSVIQGYEQYF
TRBV11-2,TRBD1,TRBJ1-2,14,once,TGTGCCAGCAGCCTACGGGACAGGATCAAGGGCTACACCTTC,CASSLRDRIKGYTF